The TCR beta chain described here comes from a study of post-analysis software for immune sequencing data (dated by TCRdb to the mid-2010s). About the study as a whole: Relapsing-remitting, secondary progressive and progressive-relapsing multiple sclerosis were recorded as disease courses, and subtype annotation was lacking for some patients. The patient repertoires were compared against around 11 previously published healthy control repertoires obtained from donors aged about 6 to 28 years. A subset of samples was prepared in parallel using single-end sample barcoding, then pooled and co-amplified after Illumina adapter ligation.

Per the publication, the time point label means: second blood draw from one MS patient after hematopoietic stem cell transplantation. To demonstrate the VDJtools post-analysis software, TCR beta repertoires were profiled from the peripheral blood of roughly 12 young patients with multiple sclerosis. The patients with multiple sclerosis were children and adolescents between roughly 6 and 17 years of age. Library preparation was by PCR. The sequencing machine was an Illumina HiSeq 2500. To reduce PCR and sequencing biases, unique molecular identifiers were built into the TCR beta cDNA libraries. Every 1 to 10 million input T cells yielded approximately 500,000 cDNA molecules, meaning each molecule approximated one T cell. The patient libraries were prepared and sequenced with the same protocol used for the earlier healthy control dataset. Samples belonging to the same batch were prepared together, multiplexed and sequenced on a shared HiSeq lane. The source study handled its data this way. Raw barcoded reads were processed with MIGEC, and single-read molecular identifier groups were discarded before consensus assembly and CDR3 extraction. VDJtools was used for post-analysis of the clonotype tables, and diversity was normalized by down-sampling every dataset to the size of the smallest sample. To correct batch-related cross-sample contamination, repertoire overlap clustering matched CDR3 amino acid sequences but not nucleotide sequences. The public reads were quality trimmed at Q25 with fastp and then assembled into clones with MiXCR by TCRdb, keeping productive beta chains. Rows with a matching CDR3 protein are joined into one entry that keeps the most common DNA and genes. The V and J calls and clone size are TCRdb's, not the authors'. The sample data list about 160,000 distinct CDR3 sequences, and 35% to 40% of these were observed just once. Of the sample, over 25% falls within the top ten clones.

This clonotype has just a few counts. What this receptor recognizes is not known. Per-base qualities were not stored, and no clone one base away is much larger. The research as a whole found: Strong co-clustering of samples prepared in the same batch was shown by direct clustering with F measure, prompting a batch-effect correction. Significantly lower normalized Chao1 diversity was found in multiple sclerosis patients than in controls, suggesting substantial peripheral T-cell clonal expansion. Patients showed significantly higher frequencies than controls for five TRBV segments, among them TRBV5-6, TRBV5-1 and TRBV20-1. The multiple sclerosis patient group was slightly younger than the control group.

According to the germline V gene (reference sequence), CDR1 reads DFQATT and CDR2 reads SNEGSKA. The CDR3 runs 14 residues from the cysteine to the phenylalanine. Only the CDR3 DNA is retained, 42 bases long and in frame from the first base. V is clipped by 0 bases and J by 1 base, and the sequence between their germline boundaries is 8 bases long. This receptor was obtained from a girl aged 10 to 17 with multiple sclerosis. Donor details come from another sample of the same person, matched by shared clones. Source: blood, taken after autologous hematopoietic stem cell transplantation. Recombination connected TRBV20-1 to TRBJ2-3; the D gene cannot be resolved reliably. The CDR3 amino acid sequence is: CSARDPTRTDTQYF. The base sequence is TGCAGTGCTAGAGATCCCACCCGCACAGATACGCAGTATTTT.